A selection of T cell receptor beta chains follows, all from one sample in a study of cytomegalovirus exposure and HLA in healthy donors. Repertoires were generated with immunoSEQ multiplex PCR, while TCRdb's copy carries only in-frame clones and drops some. The top ten clones hold under 0.4% of a sample with 250,000 to 300,000 clones, around 87% of them seen once. The specimen sequenced was PBMCs. The receptors were sampled from a woman under 30 in good health and CMV-seronegative. CDR3s include the opening cysteine and the closing phenylalanine or tryptophan. D genes are given only for firm matches. Size is stated for part of the rows, as once, few or many counts, or as a class when the clone is expanded.

d_gene: TRBD1; j_gene: TRBJ1-3; abundance: -; v_gene: TRBV7-6; CDR3aa: CASSLETGGASGNTIYF; CDR3nt: TGTGCCAGCAGCTTAGAAACAGGGGGCGCGTCTGGAAACACCATATATTTT
d_gene: -; j_gene: TRBJ2-5; abundance: few; v_gene: TRBV30; CDR3aa: CAWRPGGFETQYF; CDR3nt: TGTGCCTGGAGGCCTGGGGGGTTTGAGACCCAGTACTTC
d_gene: TRBD2; j_gene: TRBJ2-3; abundance: -; v_gene: TRBV27; CDR3aa: CASSWTSGGATDTQYF; CDR3nt: TGTGCCAGCAGTTGGACTAGCGGGGGGGCAACAGATACGCAGTATTTT
d_gene: -; j_gene: TRBJ1-3; abundance: -; v_gene: TRBV7-2; CDR3aa: CASSEGATGNTIYF; CDR3nt: TGTGCCAGCAGCGAAGGGGCGACTGGAAACACCATATATTTT
d_gene: -; j_gene: TRBJ2-7; abundance: -; v_gene: TRBV29-1; CDR3aa: CSVGLGGTYEQYF; CDR3nt: TGCAGCGTGGGGCTTGGCGGAACCTACGAGCAGTACTTC
d_gene: -; j_gene: TRBJ2-5; abundance: -; v_gene: TRBV2; CDR3aa: CASSGFQETQYF; CDR3nt: TGTGCCAGCAGCGGGTTTCAAGAGACCCAGTACTTC
d_gene: TRBD1; j_gene: TRBJ1-3; abundance: -; v_gene: TRBV5-6; CDR3aa: CASSRDRPSGNTIYF; CDR3nt: TGTGCCAGCAGCAGGGACAGGCCGTCTGGAAACACCATATATTTT
d_gene: -; j_gene: TRBJ1-1; abundance: -; v_gene: TRBV27; CDR3aa: CASSRQGPNTEAFF; CDR3nt: TGTGCCAGCAGTCGGCAGGGTCCGAACACTGAAGCTTTCTTT
d_gene: -; j_gene: TRBJ2-3; abundance: -; v_gene: TRBV5-1; CDR3aa: CASSLPLASFTDTQYF; CDR3nt: TGCGCCAGCAGCTTGCCGCTAGCGAGCTTCACAGATACGCAGTATTTT
d_gene: -; j_gene: TRBJ2-5; abundance: -; v_gene: TRBV18; CDR3aa: CASSPPPGREETQYF; CDR3nt: TGTGCCAGCTCACCACCCCCTGGCAGGGAAGAGACCCAGTACTTC
d_gene: -; j_gene: TRBJ1-5; abundance: -; v_gene: TRBV2; CDR3aa: CASSVISGGAGQPQHF; CDR3nt: TGTGCCAGCAGTGTTATTTCCGGGGGGGCTGGTCAGCCCCAGCATTTT
d_gene: TRBD1; j_gene: TRBJ1-1; abundance: -; v_gene: TRBV5-1; CDR3aa: CASSPLTGKNTEAFF; CDR3nt: TGCGCCAGCAGCCCCTTGACAGGGAAGAACACTGAAGCTTTCTTT
d_gene: TRBD1; j_gene: TRBJ1-1; abundance: -; v_gene: TRBV7-9; CDR3aa: CASSLGLGGLVNTEAFF; CDR3nt: TGTGCCAGCAGCTTAGGATTAGGGGGCCTAGTTAACACTGAAGCTTTCTTT
d_gene: TRBD2; j_gene: TRBJ2-1; abundance: once; v_gene: TRBV10-3; CDR3aa: CAISESNRAGISYNEQFF; CDR3nt: TGTGCCATCAGTGAGTCGAATAGAGCGGGGATCTCCTACAATGAGCAGTTCTTC
d_gene: -; j_gene: TRBJ1-2; abundance: -; v_gene: TRBV28; CDR3aa: CASSLVRDGYTF; CDR3nt: TGTGCCAGCAGTTTAGTCAGGGATGGCTACACCTTC
d_gene: -; j_gene: TRBJ1-2; abundance: -; v_gene: TRBV18; CDR3aa: CASYQDITHGYTF; CDR3nt: TGTGCCAGCTACCAGGATATTACCCATGGCTACACCTTC
d_gene: -; j_gene: TRBJ1-1; abundance: -; v_gene: TRBV6-5; CDR3aa: CASSRGSGTEAFF; CDR3nt: TGTGCCAGCAGTAGGGGGAGTGGCACTGAAGCTTTCTTT
d_gene: -; j_gene: TRBJ1-2; abundance: -; v_gene: TRBV5-6; CDR3aa: CASRMTGKDGYTF; CDR3nt: TGTGCCAGCAGAATGACAGGAAAGGACGGCTACACCTTC
d_gene: -; j_gene: TRBJ1-2; abundance: -; v_gene: TRBV2; CDR3aa: CASSTGIGVGYTF; CDR3nt: TGTGCCAGCAGTACAGGGATAGGAGTTGGCTACACCTTC
d_gene: -; j_gene: TRBJ1-5; abundance: few; v_gene: TRBV5-5; CDR3aa: CASSPFRSTGNQPQHF; CDR3nt: TGTGCCAGCAGCCCCTTTAGGTCCACAGGCAATCAGCCCCAGCATTTT
d_gene: -; j_gene: TRBJ2-2; abundance: -; v_gene: TRBV27; CDR3aa: CASSFLAGELFF; CDR3nt: TGTGCCAGCAGTTTCCTCGCCGGGGAGCTGTTTTTT
d_gene: TRBD2; j_gene: TRBJ2-2; abundance: few; v_gene: TRBV19; CDR3aa: CASTGVASGGRLAGELFF; CDR3nt: TGTGCCAGTACTGGGGTGGCTAGCGGGGGCCGGTTGGCCGGGGAGCTGTTTTTT
d_gene: -; j_gene: TRBJ2-5; abundance: once; v_gene: TRBV5-1; CDR3aa: CASSLGWAGGGTETQYF; CDR3nt: TGCGCCAGCAGCTTGGGATGGGCTGGTGGGGGGACGGAGACCCAGTACTTC
d_gene: -; j_gene: TRBJ2-2; abundance: -; v_gene: TRBV5-4; CDR3aa: CASRGNSGAGKNTGELFF; CDR3nt: TGTGCCAGCAGAGGAAATTCAGGGGCAGGGAAGAACACCGGGGAGCTGTTTTTT
d_gene: -; j_gene: TRBJ1-5; abundance: -; v_gene: TRBV19; CDR3aa: CASSIEAGRSEQPQHF; CDR3nt: TGTGCCAGTAGTATAGAAGCAGGGCGGTCGGAGCAGCCCCAGCATTTT